One T cell receptor (beta chain) is described in this entry. Its antigen is not known. Germline values: CDR1 SGDLS, CDR2 YYNGEE. Deletions cut 4 bases from V and 1 base from J, with 13 bases between. The CDR3 totals 15 residues. The data stem from a study of cytomegalovirus exposure and HLA in healthy donors. General observations from the study: In a later analysis, at a false discovery rate of 0.05, roughly 17,000 TCR beta sequences matched HLA alleles. TCR beta chain V- and J-gene trimming was linked, in a later analysis, to a missense variant in DCLRE1C. The study labeled approximately 150 TCR beta chains cytomegalovirus-associated. Analyzed later, most CMV-associated TCR beta chains appeared HLA-restricted.

The PCR employed 60 Vbeta primers together with 13 Jbeta primers. Profiling relied on immunoSEQ multiplex PCR, and the TCRdb table lists in-frame clones only, not all of them. The sample gives approximately 170,000 clones, about 75% of which show up once; approximately 4.4% is in the top ten. This TCR came from a man in his late teens or twenties in good health and CMV-seropositive. The chain has TRBV9 and TRBJ2-3, with D possibly matching TRBD1 (7 bases). Sequenced: PBMCs. Written as DNA, the CDR3 is TGTGCCAGCAGCCCAGGGGGAGGTGGCACAGATACGCAGTATTTT. Translation: CASSPGGGGTDTQYF.